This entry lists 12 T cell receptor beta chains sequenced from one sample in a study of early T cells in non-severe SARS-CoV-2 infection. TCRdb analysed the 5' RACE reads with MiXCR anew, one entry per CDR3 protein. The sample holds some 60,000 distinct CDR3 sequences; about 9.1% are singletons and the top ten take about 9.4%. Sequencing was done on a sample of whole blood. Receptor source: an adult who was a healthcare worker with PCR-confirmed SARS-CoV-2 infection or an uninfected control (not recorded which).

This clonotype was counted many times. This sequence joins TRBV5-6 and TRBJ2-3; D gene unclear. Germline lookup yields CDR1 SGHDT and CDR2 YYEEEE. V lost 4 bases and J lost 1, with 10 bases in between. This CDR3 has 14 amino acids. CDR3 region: CASSPLLRTDTQYF. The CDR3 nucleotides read TGTGCCAGCAGCCCACTACTGCGCACAGATACGCAGTATTTT.

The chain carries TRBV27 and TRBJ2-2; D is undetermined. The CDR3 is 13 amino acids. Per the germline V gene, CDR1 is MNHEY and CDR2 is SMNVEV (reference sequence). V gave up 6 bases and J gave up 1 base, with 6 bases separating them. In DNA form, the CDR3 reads TGTGCCAGCAGCCCCGGGAACACCGGGGAGCTGTTTTTT. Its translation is CASSPGNTGELFF.

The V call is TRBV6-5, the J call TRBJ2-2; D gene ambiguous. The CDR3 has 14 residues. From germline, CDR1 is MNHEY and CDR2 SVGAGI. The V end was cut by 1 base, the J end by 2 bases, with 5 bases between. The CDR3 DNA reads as TGTGCCAGCAGTTACTGGCACAACACCGGGGAGCTGTTTTTT. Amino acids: CASSYWHNTGELFF.

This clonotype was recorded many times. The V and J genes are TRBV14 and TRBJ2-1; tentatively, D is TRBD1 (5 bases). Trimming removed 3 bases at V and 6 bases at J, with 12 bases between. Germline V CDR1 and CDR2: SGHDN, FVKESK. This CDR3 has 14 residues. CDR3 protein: CASSHSQGSNEQFF. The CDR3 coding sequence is TGTGCCAGCAGCCACAGCCAGGGTAGCAATGAGCAGTTCTTC.

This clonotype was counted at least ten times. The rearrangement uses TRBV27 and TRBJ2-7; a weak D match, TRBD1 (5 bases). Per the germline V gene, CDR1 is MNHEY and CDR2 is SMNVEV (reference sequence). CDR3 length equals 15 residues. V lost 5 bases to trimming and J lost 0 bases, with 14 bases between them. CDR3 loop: CASSISDSHSYEQYF. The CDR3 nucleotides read TGTGCCAGCAGTATCTCCGACAGTCACTCCTACGAGCAGTACTTC.

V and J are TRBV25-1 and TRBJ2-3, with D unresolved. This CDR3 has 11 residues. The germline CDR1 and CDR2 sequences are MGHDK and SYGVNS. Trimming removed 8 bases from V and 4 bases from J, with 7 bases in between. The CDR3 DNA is TGTGCCAGCTCTCAGGCAGATACGCAGTATTTT. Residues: CASSQADTQYF.

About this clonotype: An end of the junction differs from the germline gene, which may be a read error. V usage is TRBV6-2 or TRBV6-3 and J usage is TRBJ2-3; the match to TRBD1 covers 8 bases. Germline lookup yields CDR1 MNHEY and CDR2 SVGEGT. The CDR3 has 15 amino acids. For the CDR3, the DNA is TGTGCCTGCAGTCTTCTGGGGACTGGGACAGGTACGCAGTATTTT. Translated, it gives CACSLLGTGTGTQYF.

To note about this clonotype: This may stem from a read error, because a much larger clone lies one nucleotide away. CDR3 DNA sequence: TGTGACAGCAGTTATACTCCGACTGGGGCCAACGTCCTGACTTTC. Its protein product is CDSSYTPTGANVLTF. This sequence joins TRBV6-6 and TRBJ2-6; no reliable D call. The CDR3 contains 15 residues. Germline loops: CDR1 MNHNY, CDR2 SVGAGI (reference sequence).

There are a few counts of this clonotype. CDR3 coding DNA: TGTGCCAGCAGCCCGATGTCAGGGACCGTCCCCTACGAGCAGTACTTC. Encoded protein: CASSPMSGTVPYEQYF. V and J are TRBV7-3 and TRBJ2-7; perhaps D is TRBD1 or TRBD2 (5 bases each). V was cut by 5 bases and J by 2 bases, with 19 bases left in between. CDR1 SGHTA and CDR2 FQGTGA come from the germline V gene. The length of the CDR3 is 16 residues.

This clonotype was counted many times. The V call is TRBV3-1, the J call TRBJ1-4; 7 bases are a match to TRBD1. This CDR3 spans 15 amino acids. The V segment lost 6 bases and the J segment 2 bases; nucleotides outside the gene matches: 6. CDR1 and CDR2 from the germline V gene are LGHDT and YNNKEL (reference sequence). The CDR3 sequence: CASRSDRATNEKLFF. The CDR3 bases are TGTGCCAGCAGGTCTGACAGGGCTACTAATGAAAAACTGTTTTTT.

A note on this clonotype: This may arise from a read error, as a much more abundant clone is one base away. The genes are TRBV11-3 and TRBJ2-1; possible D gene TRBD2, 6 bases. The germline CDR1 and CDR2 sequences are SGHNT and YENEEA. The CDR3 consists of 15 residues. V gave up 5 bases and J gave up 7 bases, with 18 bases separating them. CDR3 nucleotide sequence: TGTGCCAGCAGCCTCGCCGGGGACTCGTCTAATGAGCAGTTCTTC. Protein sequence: CASSLAGDSSNEQFF.

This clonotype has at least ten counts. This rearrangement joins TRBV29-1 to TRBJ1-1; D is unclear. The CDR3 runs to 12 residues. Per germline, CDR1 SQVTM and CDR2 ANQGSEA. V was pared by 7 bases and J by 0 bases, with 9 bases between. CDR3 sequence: CSGTGLNTEAFF. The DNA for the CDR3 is TGCAGCGGTACCGGGCTGAACACTGAAGCTTTCTTT. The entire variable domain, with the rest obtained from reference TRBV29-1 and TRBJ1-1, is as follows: SAVISQKPSRDICQRGTSLTIQCQVDSQVTMMFWYRQQPGQSLTLIATANQGSEATYESGFVIDKFPISRPNLTFSTLTVSNMSPEDSSIYLCSGTGLNTEAFFGQGTRLTVV.